These T cell receptor beta chains were read from a single sample in a study of graft-versus-host responses after intestinal transplantation. No antigens are known for them. The protocol was immunoSEQ multiplex PCR, while the TCRdb copy is restricted to in-frame clones and leaves out a portion. The table lists about 85,000 clones, less than 95% of them singletons, with less than 8.5% in the top ten. The material sequenced was unstimulated CD8+ T cells sorted from spleen or lymph node cells, taken before transplant. The receptor set was obtained from a human donor who was the organ donor for an intestinal transplant. Both conserved end residues are part of each CDR3. D genes are given only for firm matches. Rows may omit the clone size; those that give it use once, few, many or a size class.

>NA|NA|TRBJ2-3|TRBV10-2
CASSLDFVLVDTQYF
TGCGCCAGCAGTCTGGACTTCGTTTTAGTGGATACGCAGTATTTT
>NA|NA|TRBJ2-7|TRBV11-2
CASSDGWTYEQYF
TGTGCCAGCAGCGACGGATGGACCTACGAGCAGTACTTC
>NA|NA|TRBJ2-7|TRBV27
CASSLLGDEQYF
TGTGCCAGCAGTCTCCTCGGGGACGAGCAGTACTTC
>NA|NA|TRBJ2-3|TRBV13
CASSLVGDTDTQYF
TGTGCCAGCAGCTTAGTGGGTGACACAGATACGCAGTATTTT
>TRBD2|NA|TRBJ2-1|TRBV7-9
CASSLYLAGNYNEQFF
TGTGCCAGCAGCTTATATCTAGCGGGGAACTACAATGAGCAGTTCTTC
>NA|NA|TRBJ2-7|TRBV6-1
CALSTLRSEQYF
TGTGCCCTTTCGACCCTTAGGTCCGAGCAGTACTTC
>NA|NA|TRBJ2-3|TRBV2
CASSPENTDTQYF
TGTGCCAGCAGTCCGGAGAACACAGATACGCAGTATTTT
>NA|NA|TRBJ1-3|TRBV30
CAWSVGAGNTIYF
TGTGCCTGGAGCGTCGGAGCTGGAAACACCATATATTTT
>NA|once|TRBJ1-5|TRBV6-5
CASSLGTSNQPQHF
TGTGCCAGCAGTCTCGGGACAAGCAATCAGCCCCAGCATTTT
>TRBD1|NA|TRBJ2-3|TRBV11-2
CASSLGQGYTDTQYF
TGTGCCAGCAGCTTAGGACAGGGGTACACAGATACGCAGTATTTT
>TRBD1|NA|TRBJ2-7|TRBV6-5
CASSYRQGGDEQYF
TGTGCCAGCAGTTACCGACAGGGTGGGGACGAGCAGTACTTC
>NA|NA|TRBJ2-1|TRBV10-2
CASSDISGNEQFF
TGCGCCAGCAGTGATATTAGCGGCAATGAGCAGTTCTTC
>TRBD2|NA|TRBJ2-5|TRBV29-1
CSVELAGDPETQYF
TGCAGCGTTGAACTAGCGGGAGACCCAGAGACCCAGTACTTC
>NA|NA|TRBJ1-3|TRBV29-1
CSVDAGNTIYF
TGCAGCGTTGACGCTGGAAACACCATATATTTT
>TRBD2|NA|TRBJ2-7|TRBV2
CASSEGTSGVYEQYF
TGTGCCAGCAGTGAGGGGACTAGCGGGGTCTACGAGCAGTACTTC
>TRBD1|NA|TRBJ1-6|TRBV6-6
CASSQDRASYNSPLHF
TGTGCCAGCAGCCAAGACAGGGCCTCCTATAATTCACCCCTCCACTTT
>TRBD1|NA|TRBJ2-7|TRBV30
CAWNYGTGLYEQYF
TGTGCCTGGAATTATGGGACAGGGTTGTACGAGCAGTACTTC
>NA|NA|TRBJ2-3|TRBV7-9
CASSLVVSDTQYF
TGTGCCAGCAGCTTAGTGGTGTCGGATACGCAGTATTTT
>NA|once|TRBJ2-3|TRBV5-6
CASSLGPRNPDDTQYF
TGTGCCAGCAGCTTGGGGCCCCGGAACCCGGATGATACGCAGTATTTT
>NA|NA|TRBJ2-7|TRBV2
CASKMGRMDSYEQYF
TGTGCCAGCAAGATGGGGAGAATGGACTCCTACGAGCAGTACTTC
>NA|NA|TRBJ1-2|TRBV6-5
CATSRDGGMSYGYTF
TGTGCCACCTCCAGAGACGGCGGGATGAGCTATGGCTACACCTTC
>NA|NA|TRBJ2-2|TRBV12-5
CASGLGINTGELFF
TGTGCTAGTGGTTTGGGCATAAACACCGGTGAGCTGTTTTTT
>NA|NA|TRBJ2-7|TRBV11-3
CASSLDHRGRIYEQYF
TGTGCCAGCAGCTTAGATCACCGGGGTCGAATCTACGAGCAGTACTTC
>NA|NA|TRBJ1-5|TRBV2
CASSDGGYSNQPQHF
TGTGCCAGCAGTGATGGTGGTTATAGCAATCAGCCCCAGCATTTT
>TRBD1|NA|TRBJ1-1|TRBV30
CACWDRGLRNTEAFF
TGTGCCTGTTGGGACAGGGGACTCCGAAACACTGAAGCTTTCTTT
>TRBD2|NA|TRBJ2-7|TRBV9
CASSPGRRVDGSGADEQYF
TGTGCCAGCAGCCCGGGACGCAGGGTCGATGGTAGCGGGGCCGACGAGCAGTACTTC
>NA|NA|TRBJ2-1|TRBV19
CASSGLDYNEQFF
TGTGCCAGTAGCGGTCTAGACTACAATGAGCAGTTCTTC
>NA|NA|TRBJ1-1|TRBV5-5
CASSSVPNTEAFF
TGTGCCAGCAGTTCCGTCCCGAACACTGAAGCTTTCTTT
>NA|NA|TRBJ1-4|TRBV10-1
CASSGGKLFF
TGCGCCAGCAGTGGGGGAAAACTGTTTTTT